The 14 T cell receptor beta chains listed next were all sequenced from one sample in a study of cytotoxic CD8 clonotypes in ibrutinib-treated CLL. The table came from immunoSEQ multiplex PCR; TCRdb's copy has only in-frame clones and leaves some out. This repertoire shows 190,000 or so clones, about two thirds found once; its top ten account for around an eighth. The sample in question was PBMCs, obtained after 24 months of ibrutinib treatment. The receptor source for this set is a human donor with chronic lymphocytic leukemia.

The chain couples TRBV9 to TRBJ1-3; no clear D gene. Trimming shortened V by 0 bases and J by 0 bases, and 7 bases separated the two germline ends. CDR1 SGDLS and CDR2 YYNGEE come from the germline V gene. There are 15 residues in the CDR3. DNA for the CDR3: TGTGCCAGCAGCGTAGGTTTGCTCTCTGGAAACACCATATATTTT. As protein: CASSVGLLSGNTIYF.

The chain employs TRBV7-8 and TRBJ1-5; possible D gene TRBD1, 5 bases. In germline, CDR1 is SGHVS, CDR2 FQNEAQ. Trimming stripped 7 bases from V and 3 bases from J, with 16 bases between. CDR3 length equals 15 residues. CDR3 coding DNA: TGTGCCAGCATGTCAGGGAGGCTGCACAATCAGCCCCAGCATTTT. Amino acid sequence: CASMSGRLHNQPQHF.

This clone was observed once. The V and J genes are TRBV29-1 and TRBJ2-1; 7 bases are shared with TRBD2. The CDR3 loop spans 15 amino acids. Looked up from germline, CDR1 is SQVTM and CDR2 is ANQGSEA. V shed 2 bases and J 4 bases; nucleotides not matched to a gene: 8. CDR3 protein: CSVEIGLGQYNEQFF. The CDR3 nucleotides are TGCAGCGTTGAAATCGGACTAGGACAATACAATGAGCAGTTCTTC.

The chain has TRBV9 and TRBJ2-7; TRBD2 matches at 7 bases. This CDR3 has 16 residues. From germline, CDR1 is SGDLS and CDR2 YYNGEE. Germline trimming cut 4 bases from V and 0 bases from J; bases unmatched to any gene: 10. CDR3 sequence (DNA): TGTGCCAGCAGCCCACTGATGGCTAGCGGCTCCTACGAGCAGTACTTC. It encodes CASSPLMASGSYEQYF.

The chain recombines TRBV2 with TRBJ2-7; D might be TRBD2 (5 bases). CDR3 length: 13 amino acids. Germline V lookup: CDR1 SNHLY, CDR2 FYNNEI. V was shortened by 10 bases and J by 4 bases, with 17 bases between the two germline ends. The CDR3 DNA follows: TGTGCCACCTCCCCCCGTGGGAGATACGAGCAGTACTTC. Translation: CATSPRGRYEQYF.

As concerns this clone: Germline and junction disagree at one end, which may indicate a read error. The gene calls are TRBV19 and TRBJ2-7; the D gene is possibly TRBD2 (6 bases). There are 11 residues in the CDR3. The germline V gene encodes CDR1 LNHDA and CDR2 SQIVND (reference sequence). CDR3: CASRTPGTLVF. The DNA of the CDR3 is TGTGCCAGTAGGACACCGGGGACTCTCGTCTTC.

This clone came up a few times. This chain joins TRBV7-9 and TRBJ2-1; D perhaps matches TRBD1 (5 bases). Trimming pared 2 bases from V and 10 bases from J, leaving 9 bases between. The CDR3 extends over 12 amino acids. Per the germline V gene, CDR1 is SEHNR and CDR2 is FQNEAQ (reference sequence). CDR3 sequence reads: CASSLLRGEQFF. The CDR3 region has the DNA TGTGCCAGCAGCTTATTAAGGGGCGAGCAGTTCTTC.

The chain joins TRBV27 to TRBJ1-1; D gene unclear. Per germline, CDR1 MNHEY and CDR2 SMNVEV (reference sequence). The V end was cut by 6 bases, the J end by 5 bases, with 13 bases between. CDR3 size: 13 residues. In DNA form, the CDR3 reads TGTGCCAGCAGGGATGGTTTGATTACTGAAGCTTTCTTT. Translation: CASRDGLITEAFF.

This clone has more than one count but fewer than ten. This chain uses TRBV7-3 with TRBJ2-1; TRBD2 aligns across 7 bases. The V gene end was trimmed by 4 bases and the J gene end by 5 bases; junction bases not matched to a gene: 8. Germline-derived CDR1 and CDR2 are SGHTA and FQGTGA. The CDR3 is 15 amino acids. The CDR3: CASSSGLVSHNEQFF. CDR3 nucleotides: TGTGCCAGCAGCTCTGGACTAGTGAGTCACAATGAGCAGTTCTTC.

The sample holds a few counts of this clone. CDR3 loop: CASSARSGANVLTF. CDR3 sequence (DNA): TGTGCCAGCAGTGCAAGGTCTGGGGCCAACGTCCTGACTTTC. The chain employs TRBV25-1 and TRBJ2-6; D unresolved. The CDR3 extends over 14 amino acids. The ends were cut back, 4 bases at V and 1 base at J, with 5 bases in the middle. Per the germline V gene, CDR1 is MGHDK and CDR2 is SYGVNS.

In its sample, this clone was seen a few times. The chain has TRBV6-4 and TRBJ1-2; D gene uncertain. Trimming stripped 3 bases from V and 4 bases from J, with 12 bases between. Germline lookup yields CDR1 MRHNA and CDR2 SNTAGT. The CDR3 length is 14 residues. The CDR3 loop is CASSERGFGYGYTF. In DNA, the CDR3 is TGTGCCAGCAGTGAGAGAGGGTTTGGCTATGGCTACACCTTC.

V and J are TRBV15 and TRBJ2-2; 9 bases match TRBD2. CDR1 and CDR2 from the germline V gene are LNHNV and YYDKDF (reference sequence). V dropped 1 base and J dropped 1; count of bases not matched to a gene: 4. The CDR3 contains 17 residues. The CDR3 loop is CATSRGRLAVNTGELFF. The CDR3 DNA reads TGTGCCACCAGCAGAGGGAGACTAGCGGTGAACACCGGGGAGCTGTTTTTT. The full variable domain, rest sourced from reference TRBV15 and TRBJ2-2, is DAMVIQNPRYQVTQFGKPVTLSCSQTLNHNVMYWYQQKSSQAPKLLFHYYDKDFNNEADTPDNFQSRRPNTSFCFLDIRSPGLGDTAMYLCATSRGRLAVNTGELFFGEGSRLTVL.

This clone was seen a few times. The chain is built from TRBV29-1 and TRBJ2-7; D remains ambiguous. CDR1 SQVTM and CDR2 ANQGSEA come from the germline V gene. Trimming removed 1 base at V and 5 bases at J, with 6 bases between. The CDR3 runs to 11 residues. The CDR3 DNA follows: TGCAGCGTTGAAGGGGGTAACGAGCAGTACTTC. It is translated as CSVEGGNEQYF.

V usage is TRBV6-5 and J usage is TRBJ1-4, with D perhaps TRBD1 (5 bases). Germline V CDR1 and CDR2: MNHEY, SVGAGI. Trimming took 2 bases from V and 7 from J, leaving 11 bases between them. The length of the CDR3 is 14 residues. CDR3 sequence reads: CASSYKGLGEKLFF. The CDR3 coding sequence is TGTGCCAGCAGTTACAAGGGACTGGGTGAAAAACTGTTTTTT.